A selection of T cell receptor beta chains follows, all from one sample in a study of blood T cell repertoires in COVID-19. TCRdb's table, derived via immunoSEQ multiplex PCR, lists solely in-frame clones and lacks some. This repertoire shows 200,000 to 250,000 clones, under 90% found once; its top ten account for 5.5% to 8%. The sample consisted of peripheral blood. The receptors come from a man aged 55 to 70 who had recovered from COVID-19. The CDR3 runs from the conserved cysteine through the conserved F or W. The order of the fields is clone size, J gene, D gene, V gene, CDR3 DNA, CDR3 protein. A D gene is named only where the DNA matches it firmly. The size entry is marked missing in some rows and otherwise reads once, few, many or a size class.

>-|TRBJ2-7|TRBD1|TRBV6-2/TRBV6-3
TGTGCCAGCAGTACCCGGGACAGAGTCTCCTACGAGCAGTACTTC
CASSTRDRVSYEQYF
>-|TRBJ1-1|-|TRBV2
TGTGCCAGCACCCAGGGTCCCAACACTGAAGCTTTCTTT
CASTQGPNTEAFF
>-|TRBJ2-1|TRBD2|TRBV9
TGTGCCAGCAGCCCCCGGGGGACTAGTGGTTATGAGCAGTTCTTC
CASSPRGTSGYEQFF
>-|TRBJ2-7|-|TRBV11-2
TGTGCCAGCAGTCCCAGAAGGAGCTCCTACGAGCAGTACTTC
CASSPRRSSYEQYF
>-|TRBJ2-1|-|TRBV4-3
TGCGCCAGCAGTAGACAACACTCCTACAATGAGCAGTTCTTC
CASSRQHSYNEQFF
>-|TRBJ2-1|TRBD1|TRBV5-6
TGTGCCAGCAGCCAAGTAGGGACAGGGCTTGTCAATGAGCAGTTCTTC
CASSQVGTGLVNEQFF
>-|TRBJ1-5|-|TRBV7-2
TGTGCCAGCAGCTTAGCGATGGGGCAACTCAATCAGCCCCAGCATTTT
CASSLAMGQLNQPQHF
>once|TRBJ2-7|-|TRBV27
TGTGCCAGCAGACCCCTCAACAGGGTCTACGAGCAGTACTTC
CASRPLNRVYEQYF
>-|TRBJ2-5|TRBD1|TRBV19
TGTGCCAGTACGGCACGGACAGGGGGAAAAGAGACCCAGTACTTC
CASTARTGGKETQYF
>-|TRBJ1-1|-|TRBV5-4
TGTGCCAGCAGCAGGGCGAGGGGAGGAGGGACTGAAGCTTTCTTT
CASSRARGGGTEAFF
>-|TRBJ2-1|-|TRBV4-1
TGCGCCAGCACGGGTGGCGGGGACAATGAGCAGTTCTTC
CASTGGGDNEQFF
>-|TRBJ1-3|TRBD1|TRBV18
TGTGCCAGCTCACCCTCCGAGGGGGCGTATGGAAACACCATATATTTT
CASSPSEGAYGNTIYF
>-|TRBJ2-5|-|TRBV24-1
TGTGCCACCAGTGATTTGGTAGGGGATAAAGAGACCCAGTACTTC
CATSDLVGDKETQYF
>-|TRBJ2-5|-|TRBV28
TGTGCCAGCAGTTCAACAGGGTTGGTCGTGGAAGAGACCCAGTACTTC
CASSSTGLVVEETQYF
>-|TRBJ1-4|TRBD1|TRBV28
TGTGCCAGCAGTACTGCCGGGACAGGGAGTGAAAAACTGTTTTTT
CASSTAGTGSEKLFF
>-|TRBJ2-1|-|TRBV10-2
TGCGCCACAAGGGGCTCAGCAGTCAATGAGCAGTTCTTC
CATRGSAVNEQFF
>-|TRBJ1-5|TRBD1|TRBV15
TGTGCCACCAGCGATAAATCAGGGGGGTGGGGTCAGCCCCAGCATTTT
CATSDKSGGWGQPQHF
>-|TRBJ2-5|TRBD1|TRBV6-5
TGTGCCAGCATCGAAGGAGGACAGGGTCGGGAGACCCAGTACTTC
CASIEGGQGRETQYF
>once|TRBJ2-1|TRBD2|TRBV28
TGTGCCAGCAGCCCACCTACTAGCGGGTTCTACAATGAGCAGTTCTTC
CASSPPTSGFYNEQFF
>-|TRBJ2-1|TRBD1|TRBV7-2
TGTGCCAGCAGCTTAGCGGGACAGATATACAATGAGCAGTTCTTC
CASSLAGQIYNEQFF
>-|TRBJ2-1|TRBD2|TRBV18
TGTGCCAGCGCGCTACTAGCGGGAGGAAACAATGAGCAGTTCTTC
CASALLAGGNNEQFF
>-|TRBJ2-7|-|TRBV5-4
TGTGCCAGCAGCTTGGACGGACAGTACTACGAGCAGTACTTC
CASSLDGQYYEQYF
>-|TRBJ2-7|TRBD2|TRBV5-4
TGTGCCAGCAGCTCCGGGGGACTAGCGGGAGAGACGGGGGAGCAGTACTTC
CASSSGGLAGETGEQYF
>-|TRBJ1-6|-|TRBV15
TGTGCCACCAGCAGAGATCCCCAGAATAATTCACCCCTCCACTTT
CATSRDPQNNSPLHF
>few|TRBJ2-7|TRBD1|TRBV19
TGTGCCAGTAGTATTTCAGGGGGAACCTACGAGCAGTACTTC
CASSISGGTYEQYF
>-|TRBJ2-1|-|TRBV5-1
TGCGCCAGCAGCTTGGTCCGGAGTCGGAACAATGAGCAGTTCTTC
CASSLVRSRNNEQFF
>-|TRBJ2-1|TRBD2|TRBV9
TGTGCCAGCAGCGTAGGGCTAGCGGGGGAGCAGTTCTTC
CASSVGLAGEQFF
>-|TRBJ1-1|-|TRBV21-1
TGTGCCATCTATGTGAGGCAGGGGGGCACTGAAGCTTTCTTT
CAIYVRQGGTEAFF
>-|TRBJ2-7|-|TRBV4-2
TGTGCCAGCAGCCAAGAATGGCGGGCGAGCTCCTACGAGCAGTACTTC
CASSQEWRASSYEQYF
>-|TRBJ2-3|TRBD1|TRBV27
TGTGCCAGCAGTTTACTGGGACAGGGGAACGCAGATACGCAGTATTTT
CASSLLGQGNADTQYF
>-|TRBJ2-1|-|TRBV19
TGTGCCAGTAGTATAGATAGGGGCGATGAGCAGTTCTTC
CASSIDRGDEQFF
>-|TRBJ1-1|-|TRBV29-1
TGCAGCGTTGGGCAGGGTAACACTGAAGCTTTCTTT
CSVGQGNTEAFF
>once|TRBJ2-7|TRBD2|TRBV5-4
TGTGCCAGCAGCTCTGAGACTAGCGGGAATTACGAGCAGTACTTC
CASSSETSGNYEQYF
>-|TRBJ1-1|-|TRBV19
TGTGCCAGTACCCCGTCTAGAGTGAACACTGAAGCTTTCTTT
CASTPSRVNTEAFF
>-|TRBJ2-1|TRBD2|TRBV11-3
TGTGCCAGCAGCATCTCCGGGACTAGCGTCAATGAGCAGTTCTTC
CASSISGTSVNEQFF
>-|TRBJ1-2|-|TRBV18
TGTGCCAGCACAAAACCACAGGCGGGGAACTATGGCTACACCTTC
CASTKPQAGNYGYTF
>-|TRBJ1-1|-|TRBV19
TGTGCCAGTAGTACGAACAGGGTCTCGGAGAACACTGAAGCTTTCTTT
CASSTNRVSENTEAFF
>-|TRBJ1-5|-|TRBV4-2
TGTGCCAGCAGCCAACTTATAGGGGGCAATCAGCCCCAGCATTTT
CASSQLIGGNQPQHF
>-|TRBJ2-7|TRBD1|TRBV11-3
TGTGCCAGCAGCACCAGGACAGGGGACGACGAGCAGTACTTC
CASSTRTGDDEQYF
>-|TRBJ1-6|-|TRBV3-1/TRBV3-2
TGTGCCAGCAGGAATGGGGGGGCCTCCTATAATTCACCCCTCCACTTT
CASRNGGASYNSPLHF
>-|TRBJ1-1|-|TRBV10-1
TGCGCCAGCAGTGATGGGGACAAGGACACTGAAGCTTTCTTT
CASSDGDKDTEAFF
>-|TRBJ2-5|-|TRBV20-1
TGCAGTGCTATCTCGAGGGAGACCCAGTACTTC
CSAISRETQYF
>once|TRBJ2-7|-|TRBV3-1/TRBV3-2
TGTGCCAGCAGCCAAGAGGCTAGCGCCTACGAGCAGTACTTC
CASSQEASAYEQYF
>medium-sized|TRBJ1-1|-|TRBV27
TGTGCCAGCAGTTTATCAGGGAGAGCTTTCTTT
CASSLSGRAFF
>once|TRBJ2-2|TRBD1|TRBV9
TGTGCCAGCAGCGTAGAGTCGCAGGGGGCCGGGGAGCTGTTTTTT
CASSVESQGAGELFF
>-|TRBJ2-7|TRBD2|TRBV4-1
TGCGCCAGCAGCCAAGATCCAACTAGCGGGGCTTACGAGCAGTACTTC
CASSQDPTSGAYEQYF
>-|TRBJ1-2|TRBD1|TRBV9
TGTGCCAGCAGCGCCGCCGGGACAGGGATACATGGCTACACCTTC
CASSAAGTGIHGYTF
>-|TRBJ2-7|-|TRBV5-1
TGCGCCAGCAGCTTGGAACAGGCTGCAAGGGAGCAGTACTTC
CASSLEQAAREQYF
>-|TRBJ2-1|-|TRBV20-1
TGCAGTGGGGCGTGGAATGAGCAGTTCTTC
CSGAWNEQFF
>-|TRBJ2-7|TRBD1|TRBV18
TGTGCCAGCTCACATCCGGGACAGGGGGACTACGAGCAGTACTTC
CASSHPGQGDYEQYF
>-|TRBJ2-5|-|TRBV9
TGTGCCAGCAGCCCTACGGGGGTAGGAGAGACCCAGTACTTC
CASSPTGVGETQYF